This T cell receptor beta chain was recovered during a study of blood T cell repertoires in COVID-19. Across the whole study: Acute and convalescent COVID-19 samples came from the United States, Italy and Spain. T cells, B-cell-depleted T cells, or PBMCs provided the cDNA or gDNA that served as material.

From germline, CDR1 is SGHDT and CDR2 YYEEEE. J lost 4 bases, V lost 4 bases, and 7 bases had no gene match. This CDR3 has 15 amino acids. Participant age was roughly 18 to 100 years, and participants resided in fewer than 30 US areas. Per the original data handling: Using reference gene primer amplification, nucleated cell counts were estimated. Only in-frame clones appear in the TCRdb table, and some are missing; sequencing was by immunoSEQ multiplex PCR. Clone size and V and J calls were adopted from that table, with D and trimming inferred from the DNA. The sample lists some 150,000 clones, more than 75% occurring once.

V and J are TRBV5-6 and TRBJ2-3, with 9 bases fitting TRBD1. Sample: PBMCs or T cells enriched from blood (not recorded which). This TCR was recovered from a human donor with acute COVID-19. The donor label of this sample is uncertain. The CDR3 loop is CASSLDRGIADTQYF. CDR3 coding DNA: TGTGCCAGCAGCCTGGACAGGGGCATCGCAGATACGCAGTATTTT.